This T cell receptor (beta chain) was identified in a study of cytomegalovirus exposure and HLA in healthy donors. 60 Vbeta and 13 Jbeta primers were used in PCR. Only in-frame clones appear in the TCRdb table, and some are missing; sequencing was by immunoSEQ multiplex PCR. The sample contains more than 110,000 clones, roughly four fifths of which appear only once. Germline CDR1 is SGHTA and CDR2 is FQGNSA. The CDR3 has 14 residues. The J segment lost 6 bases and the V segment lost 5 bases, leaving 7 bases of the junction unmatched. The sequence came from a woman between 45 and 60 years old in good health and CMV-seropositive. This chain joins TRBV7-2 and TRBJ2-1; 7 positions match TRBD1. Sequencing was carried out using PBMCs. CDR3 amino acids: CASSRQTGSNEQFF. CDR3 nucleotide sequence: TGTGCCAGCAGCAGGCAGACAGGGTCCAATGAGCAGTTCTTC.